Each of the 23 T cell receptor beta chains below was sequenced from the same sample in a study of regulatory T cells in long-lasting Graves disease. As for time point: persistent/refractory GD, antithyroid drugs over 5 years with positive TRAb. Generation of the TCR library employed RNA extracted from PBMCs. Combining iRepertoire HTBI primers with Arm-PCR of CDR3 regions, the authors built TCR beta libraries. Each CDR3 protein gets one entry after TCRdb re-called the multiplex PCR reads with MiXCR. This sample yields about 290,000 distinct CDR3 sequences, of which 20% to 25% are seen a single time; more than 55% belongs to the top ten. This material consisted of peripheral blood mononuclear cells (PBMCs), taken when the disease was refractory, from a patient treated with antithyroid drugs. Receptors were obtained from a female donor with Graves disease.

This clonotype was seen repeatedly, ten times or more. In nucleotides, the CDR3 is TGTGCCAGCACCGGGACTGAAGCTTTCTTT. Encoded protein: CASTGTEAFF. V and J are TRBV28 and TRBJ1-1, with unresolved D. The germline V gene encodes CDR1 MDHEN and CDR2 SYDVKM. This CDR3 has 10 amino acids. The V gene lost 7 bases and the J gene lost 5 bases, with 5 bases spanning the gap.

As for this clonotype: Its ends do not fully match the called genes, so a read error is possible. J is TRBJ1-4 and V is TRBV12-3 or TRBV12-4; 7 bases line up with TRBD1. CDR3 length: 16 residues. The CDR3: CASSPHTGESNEKLFF. CDR3 DNA: TGTGCCAGCAGTCCGCATACAGGGGAATCGAACGAAAAACTGTTTTTC.

As concerns this clonotype: It may be a read error: a sequence one base away is much more abundant. J is TRBJ2-5 and V is TRBV7-9, with D possibly matching TRBD2 (6 bases). The CDR3 extends over 14 amino acids. V was clipped by 8 bases and J by 3 bases, with 16 bases between them. Germline V gives CDR1 SEHNR, CDR2 FQNEAQ (reference sequence). The CDR3 reads CASGDLPGEETQYF. Written as DNA, the CDR3 is TGTGCCAGCGGCGACCTCCCGGGAGAAGAGACCCAGTACTTC.

This clonotype was seen more than once but under ten times. The chain has TRBV7-2 and TRBJ2-1; TRBD1 matches 9 bases. Looked up from germline, CDR1 is SGHTA and CDR2 is FQGNSA. This CDR3 is built from 16 residues. The trim removed 2 bases at V and 3 bases at J, leaving 5 bases unmatched. CDR3 sequence: CASSLHGTGNYNEQFF. CDR3 coding DNA: TGTGCCAGCAGCTTACACGGGACAGGGAACTACAATGAGCAGTTCTTC. Looking up the rest from reference TRBV7-2 and TRBJ2-1 gives the full variable domain: GAGVSQSPSNKVTEKGKDVELRCDPISGHTALYWYRQSLGQGLEFLIYFQGNSAPDKSGLPSDRFSAERTGGSVSTLTIQRTQQEDSAVYLCASSLHGTGNYNEQFFGPGTRLTVL.

This clonotype has more than one count but fewer than ten. The CDR3 DNA reads as TGTGCCAGCAGTCCAGCTACATCGGGCTACACCTTC. Its translation is CASSPATSGYTF. The V gene is TRBV7-9, the J gene TRBJ1-2; D unresolved. The CDR3 loop spans 12 amino acids. Trimming cost V 6 bases and J 8 bases, with 13 bases left between them. Germline lookup yields CDR1 SEHNR and CDR2 FQNEAQ (reference sequence).

In this sample, this clonotype turned up many times. V is TRBV20-1 and J is TRBJ1-2, with D uncertain. V was clipped by 6 bases and J by 4 bases, with 12 bases between them. The CDR3 is 12 residues long. Germline CDR1 DFQATT, CDR2 SNEGSKA (reference sequence). The CDR3 is CSASVQTYGYTF. The CDR3 nucleotides are TGCAGTGCCTCTGTACAGACCTATGGCTACACCTTC.

This clonotype was seen many times. The chain carries TRBV27 and TRBJ1-2; a possible D gene is TRBD1 (5 bases). The CDR3 is made up of 16 amino acids. V was shortened by 4 bases and J by 2 bases, with 17 bases between the two germline ends. Germline lookup yields CDR1 MNHEY and CDR2 SMNVEV (reference sequence). CDR3 in DNA: TGTGCCAGCAGTTCCCGTGACGGGGGAGGGAACTATGGCTACACCTTC. Its translation: CASSSRDGGGNYGYTF.

This clonotype was detected ten times or more. The chain combines TRBV7-9 with TRBJ2-5, with D tentatively TRBD1 or TRBD2 (5 bases each). Germline CDR1 reads SEHNR; CDR2 reads FQNEAQ (reference sequence). The CDR3 totals 15 residues. Trimming stripped 1 base from V and 1 base from J, with 10 bases between. CDR3 nucleotide sequence: TGTGCCAGCAGCTTAGGTCGGGGCCGCCAAGAGACCCAGTACTTC. This sequence encodes CASSLGRGRQETQYF.

This clonotype was counted between two and nine times. This CDR3 is missing its conserved last phenylalanine or tryptophan, likely due to a read error. The chain recombines TRBV7-2 with TRBJ2-7; D not resolved. Trimming stripped 4 bases from V and 2 bases from J, with 15 bases between. There are 15 residues in the CDR3. Per the germline V gene, CDR1 is SGHTA and CDR2 is FQGNSA. CDR3 residues: CASSSSWLRPYEQYS. CDR3 nucleotides: TGTGCCAGCAGCTCCTCCTGGCTAAGGCCCTACGAGCAGTACTCC.

This clonotype came up a few times. V usage is TRBV7-3 and J usage is TRBJ2-2; possible D gene TRBD1, 6 bases. V dropped 5 bases and J dropped 6 bases, with 16 bases sitting between them. CDR1 and CDR2 (germline): SGHTA, FQGTGA. The CDR3 totals 15 residues. Here the CDR3 reads CASSVQGSPSGELFF. The CDR3 coding sequence is TGTGCCAGCAGCGTCCAGGGGTCCCCGTCCGGGGAGCTGTTTTTT.

The chain uses TRBV2 and TRBJ2-1, with 10 bases identical to TRBD2. Unmatched junction bases numbered 5, after V lost 3 bases and J lost 6 bases. This CDR3 is 15 amino acids long. Germline CDR1 SNHLY, CDR2 FYNNEI. Written as DNA, the CDR3 is TGTGCCAGCAGTGATCAGAGCGGGAGGGCCAATGAGCAGTTCTTC. This encodes CASSDQSGRANEQFF.

This clonotype was counted between two and nine times. The V and J genes are TRBV20-1 and TRBJ2-2, with D maybe TRBD2 (6 bases). This CDR3 is 15 amino acids long. V dropped 5 bases and J dropped 4 bases, with 17 bases sitting between them. Germline assignment: CDR1 DFQATT and CDR2 SNEGSKA (reference sequence). The CDR3 loop reads CSAPIPGRTTGELFF. CDR3 in DNA: TGCAGTGCTCCAATCCCCGGGAGAACCACCGGGGAGCTGTTTTTT.

This sequence joins TRBV9 and TRBJ2-7; 10 bases map to TRBD2. Germline V gene sequence: CDR1 SGDLS, CDR2 YYNGEE. The CDR3 covers 15 residues. V trimming: 3 bases; J trimming: 3 bases; junction bases outside the gene matches: 6. The CDR3 region is CASSAGTSESYEQYF. CDR3 bases: TGTGCCAGCAGCGCAGGGACTAGCGAGAGCTACGAGCAGTACTTC.

This clonotype was seen ten or more times. V gene TRBV7-2 combines with J gene TRBJ2-7, with a possible D match to TRBD1 (6 bases). Germline V gene lookup returns CDR1 SGHTA and CDR2 FQGNSA. Trimming pared 5 bases from V and 4 bases from J, leaving 18 bases between. The CDR3 spans 15 residues. The CDR3 spells CASSLPTGHVYEQYF. As DNA, the CDR3 is TGTGCCAGCAGCCTCCCTACGGGACACGTGTACGAGCAGTACTTC. Full variable domain (missing parts from reference TRBV7-2 and TRBJ2-7): GAGVSQSPSNKVTEKGKDVELRCDPISGHTALYWYRQSLGQGLEFLIYFQGNSAPDKSGLPSDRFSAERTGGSVSTLTIQRTQQEDSAVYLCASSLPTGHVYEQYFGPGTRLTVT.

This clonotype was observed at least ten times. J is TRBJ1-1 and V is TRBV27, with 8 bases fitting TRBD1. This CDR3 is built from 14 residues. V shed 6 bases, J shed 4 bases, and the junction held 7 bases outside the gene matches. Germline CDR1 reads MNHEY; CDR2 reads SMNVEV (reference sequence). DNA of the CDR3: TGTGCCAGCAGCTGGACAGGGAGGTCCACTGAAGCTTTCTTT. It translates to CASSWTGRSTEAFF.

This clonotype was observed a handful of times. The chain links TRBV13 to TRBJ2-3; 7 bases fit TRBD2. V was clipped by 2 bases and J by 2 bases; unmatched bases: 10. The germline V gene has CDR1 PRHDT and CDR2 FYEKMQ (reference sequence). The CDR3 extends over 17 amino acids. As DNA, the CDR3 is TGTGCCAGCAGCTTATTCGGGCTAGCGGACTCCACAGATACGCAGTATTTT. Translated: CASSLFGLADSTDTQYF.

The table lists this clonotype with a few counts. The junction differs from germline at one of its ends, possibly a read error. The rearrangement joins TRBV5-1 to TRBJ2-5; no clear D. Germline lookup yields CDR1 SGHRS and CDR2 YFSETQ. The CDR3 totals 13 residues. CDR3 region: CASSLEQQETQYF. The CDR3 DNA reads as TGCGCCAGCAGCTTGGAACAGCAAGAGACTCAGTACTTC.

This clonotype was seen more than once but under ten times. The rearrangement joins TRBV27 to TRBJ1-2; 7 bases are shared with TRBD1. The CDR3 has 14 amino acids. Germline CDR1 reads MNHEY; CDR2 reads SMNVEV (reference sequence). Losses at the gene ends were 4 bases for V and 6 bases for J; bases not matched to a gene: 8. CDR3 in amino acids: CASSSGTALHGYTF. DNA of the CDR3: TGTGCCAGCAGTTCCGGGACAGCTTTACATGGCTACACCTTC.

This clonotype turned up a few times. The chain employs TRBV18 and TRBJ2-5; 11 nucleotides line up with TRBD1. CDR3 size: 14 residues. The trim removed 3 bases at V and 4 bases at J, leaving 1 base unmatched. Germline CDR1 is KGHSH and CDR2 is LQKENI. Here the CDR3 DNA reads TGTGCCAGCTCACCGGGACAGGGGGGAGAGACCCAGTACTTC. Protein sequence: CASSPGQGGETQYF. The full variable domain, its missing parts supplied by reference TRBV18 and TRBJ2-5, is NAGVMQNPRHLVRRRGQEARLRCSPMKGHSHVYWYRQLPEEGLKFMVYLQKENIIDESGMPKERFSAEFPKEGPSILRIQQVVRGDSAAYFCASSPGQGGETQYFGPGTRLLVL.

The chain employs TRBV12-3 or TRBV12-4 and TRBJ2-1; D call uncertain. The CDR3 contains 12 residues. Trimming took 4 bases from V and 6 from J, leaving 7 bases between them. The CDR3 reads CASSSSINEQFF. The CDR3 DNA is TGTGCCAGCAGTTCTAGTATCAATGAGCAGTTCTTC.

The J gene is TRBJ1-3, the V gene TRBV19, with unresolved D. V dropped 4 bases and J dropped 3 bases, with 13 bases sitting between them. CDR3 length: 15 amino acids. The germline gives CDR1 LNHDA, CDR2 SQIVND (reference sequence). CDR3 in amino acids: CASSKTAEIGNTIYF. Here the CDR3 DNA reads TGTGCCAGTAGTAAAACAGCGGAAATTGGAAACACCATATATTTT.

This chain links TRBV2 with TRBJ2-4; weak D call: TRBD1 (5 bases). This CDR3 region has 14 residues. The germline V gene encodes CDR1 SNHLY and CDR2 FYNNEI. Trimming took 4 bases from V and 6 from J, leaving 13 bases between them. The CDR3 sequence: CASSVGPGRNIQYF. For the CDR3, the DNA is TGTGCCAGCAGTGTGGGGCCAGGACGAAACATTCAGTACTTC.

This clonotype was seen repeatedly, ten times or more. The rearrangement uses TRBV7-2 and TRBJ2-5; D is ambiguous. The CDR3 extends over 12 amino acids. The V end was cut by 3 bases, the J end by 5 bases, with 7 bases between. The germline V gene encodes CDR1 SGHTA and CDR2 FQGNSA. CDR3 sequence: CASSFRLETQYF. The CDR3 nucleotides are TGTGCCAGCAGCTTCCGTTTGGAGACCCAGTACTTC.